This T cell receptor (beta chain) was obtained from a study of shared clonotypes between healthy human individuals. Germline V gives CDR1 SGHTS, CDR2 YDEGEE. The CDR3 is 18 residues long. The V gene end was trimmed by 2 bases and the J gene end by 1 base; junction bases not matched to a gene: 5. Naive CD8 isolation took CD45RO-negative cells positively selected for CCR7 and excluded terminally differentiated effector memory CD45RA+ cells. Profiled with immunoSEQ multiplex PCR; TCRdb holds only in-frame clones, not every one. The sample carries some 800,000 clones, roughly 92% recorded once. This TCR derives from a man aged 25 to 45 in good health. The sample taken for sequencing was naive CD8+ T cells sorted from blood. This chain uses TRBV5-8 with TRBJ2-1; 14 bases map to TRBD2. CDR3 residues: CASSFGTSGRRSYNEQFF. In DNA form, the CDR3 reads TGTGCCAGCAGCTTCGGGACTAGCGGGAGAAGGTCCTACAATGAGCAGTTCTTC.